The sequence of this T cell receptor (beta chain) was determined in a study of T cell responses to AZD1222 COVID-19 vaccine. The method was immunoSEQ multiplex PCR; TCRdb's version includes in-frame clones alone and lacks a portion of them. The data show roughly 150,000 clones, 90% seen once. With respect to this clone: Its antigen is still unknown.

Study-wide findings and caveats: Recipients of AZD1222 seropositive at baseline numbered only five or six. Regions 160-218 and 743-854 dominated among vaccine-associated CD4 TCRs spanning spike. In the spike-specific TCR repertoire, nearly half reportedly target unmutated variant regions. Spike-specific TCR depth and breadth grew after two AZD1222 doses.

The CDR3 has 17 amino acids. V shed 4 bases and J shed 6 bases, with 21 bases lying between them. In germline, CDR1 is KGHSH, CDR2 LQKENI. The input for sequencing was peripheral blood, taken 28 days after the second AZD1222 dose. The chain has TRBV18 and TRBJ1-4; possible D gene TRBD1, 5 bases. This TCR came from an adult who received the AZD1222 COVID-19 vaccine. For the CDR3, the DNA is TGTGCCAGCTCACTCACGTCTATGGGGCGCGCGGATGAAAAACTGTTTTTT. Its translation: CASSLTSMGRADEKLFF.